The following is a T cell receptor beta chain sequence with its context. Antigen specificity is unknown. The record originates from a study of beta chain features in type 1 diabetes. Across the whole study: Patients looked much like healthy donors when it came to age, gender and cell yields.

The whole isolated RNA underwent reverse transcription, so sequencing captured expressed TCRB transcripts. The data were produced by immunoSEQ multiplex PCR, yet TCRdb's version contains in-frame clones alone and is incomplete. The data show nearly 350,000 clones, around 9.3% seen once. The CDR3 spans 16 residues. Germline V gives CDR1 SGHRS, CDR2 YFSETQ. V lost 0 bases to trimming and J lost 0 bases, with 12 bases between them. The study, taken as a whole, reports: People with Type 1 diabetes carried modestly yet significantly shorter TCRB CDR3s in all four CD4+ subsets. Fewer junction insertions and more nucleotide deletions appeared in type 1 diabetes patients. Highly expressing activated T cells could be over-counted with a cDNA template.

The sequenced sample was central memory CD4+ T cells from blood. The gene calls are TRBV5-1 and TRBJ1-1; D is uncertain. The TCR originated in a man aged 30 to 39 with type 1 diabetes. The CDR3: CASSLGPLGLNTEAFF. The CDR3 nucleotides read TGCGCCAGCAGCTTGGGTCCCCTCGGACTGAACACTGAAGCTTTCTTT.